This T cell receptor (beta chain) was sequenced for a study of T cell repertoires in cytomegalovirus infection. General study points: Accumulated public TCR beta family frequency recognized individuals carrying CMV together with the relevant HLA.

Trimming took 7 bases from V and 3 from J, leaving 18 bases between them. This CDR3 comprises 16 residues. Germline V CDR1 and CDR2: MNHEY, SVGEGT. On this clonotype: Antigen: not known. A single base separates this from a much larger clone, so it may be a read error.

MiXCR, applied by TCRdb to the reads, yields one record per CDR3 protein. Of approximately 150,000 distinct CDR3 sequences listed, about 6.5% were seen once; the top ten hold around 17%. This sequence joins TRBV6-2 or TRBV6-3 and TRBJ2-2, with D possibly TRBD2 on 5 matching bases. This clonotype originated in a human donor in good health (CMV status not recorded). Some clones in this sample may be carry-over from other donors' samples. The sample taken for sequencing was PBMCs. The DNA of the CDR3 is TGTGCCAGCAATTCCCGGACTCTCAATGACACCGGGGAGCTGTTTTTT. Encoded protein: CASNSRTLNDTGELFF.